This is a list of T cell receptor beta chains from one sample in a study of preoperative IRX-2 immunotherapy in early breast cancer. Here immunoSEQ multiplex PCR was the method, and the copy in TCRdb shows in-frame clones only, minus some. The sample carries tens of thousands of clones, almost 90% recorded once. Sample collection occurred from a patient treated with IRX-2 immunotherapy. These receptors were collected from a human donor with breast cancer. Each CDR3 is given with its conserved first and last residue. The D gene is left open where the match is weak. Expanded clones are given a class, and other clones once, few, many or no size at all.

V gene	J gene	D gene	clone size	CDR3 DNA	CDR3 protein
TRBV12-5	TRBJ1-3	NA	NA	TGTGCTACCTCTGGAAACACCATATATTTT	CATSGNTIYF
TRBV2	TRBJ1-2	NA	few	TGTGCCAGCATCATAAGTGGTCAAGCTAACTATGGCTACACCTTC	CASIISGQANYGYTF
TRBV4-3	TRBJ2-7	NA	NA	TGCGCCAGCAGCCAATACCTCCGTAGTGAGCAGTACTTC	CASSQYLRSEQYF
TRBV5-6	TRBJ2-3	NA	NA	TGTGCCAGCAGCTTTAGGACACCCACAGATACGCAGTATTTT	CASSFRTPTDTQYF
TRBV10-3	TRBJ2-1	TRBD2	few	TGTGCCATCACCGGGACTAGCGGGGGAAATGAGCAGTTCTTC	CAITGTSGGNEQFF
TRBV6-6	TRBJ2-3	TRBD2	NA	TGTGCCAGCAGTAGCGGGGGTCCAGATACGCAGTATTTT	CASSSGGPDTQYF
TRBV27	TRBJ2-7	TRBD2	NA	TGTGCCAGTAGTTACGGAGCGGGAGCCGCGGATGGGGAGCAGTACTTC	CASSYGAGAADGEQYF
TRBV29-1	TRBJ1-1	NA	NA	TGCAGCGGGACAGTAGTAAACACTGAAGCTTTCTTT	CSGTVVNTEAFF
TRBV7-6	TRBJ2-1	NA	NA	TGTGCCAGCAGCTTAGAGGCCGGTTCGGGCTACAATGAGCAGTTCTTC	CASSLEAGSGYNEQFF
TRBV11-3	TRBJ2-5	TRBD2	NA	TGTGCCAGCAGCCCCGGGACTAGCGAGGCAGAGACCCAGTACTTC	CASSPGTSEAETQYF
TRBV7-9	TRBJ2-7	NA	NA	TGTGCCAGCAGCTCCCTGAATGGACCCTACTACGAGCAGTACTTC	CASSSLNGPYYEQYF
TRBV18	TRBJ2-5	NA	NA	TGTGCCAGCTCACCATCTCTAGGTTTTGAGACCCAGTACTTC	CASSPSLGFETQYF
TRBV7-9	TRBJ2-7	NA	once	TGTGCCAGCAGCACCGGGAGCTACGAGCAGTACTTC	CASSTGSYEQYF
TRBV5-1	TRBJ2-4	TRBD1	NA	TGCGCCAGCAGCTCGGGGGGACAGGGGGAAAACATTCAGTACTTC	CASSSGGQGENIQYF
TRBV7-9	TRBJ1-3	NA	NA	TGTGCCGAGGCCGGGGACACGTCTGGAAACACCATATATTTT	CAEAGDTSGNTIYF
TRBV19	TRBJ2-5	NA	NA	TGTGCCAGTAGTATCGACAGCTCGGGGGAGACCCAGTACTTC	CASSIDSSGETQYF
TRBV7-9	TRBJ2-7	NA	NA	TGTGCCAGCAGCTTAGTCGCGGGTTTCTACGAGCAGTACTTC	CASSLVAGFYEQYF
TRBV7-9	TRBJ2-3	NA	once	TGTGCCAGCAGCTTAGGGGTAGGAAGCACAGATACGCAGTATTTT	CASSLGVGSTDTQYF
TRBV28	TRBJ2-2	NA	once	TGTGCCAGCAGTTTTTTGAGGGGTTGGGGGGAGCTGTTTTTT	CASSFLRGWGELFF
TRBV5-1	TRBJ1-2	TRBD1	NA	TGCGCCAGCCGGACAGGCCTCGTCAACTATGGCTACACCTTC	CASRTGLVNYGYTF
TRBV15	TRBJ2-2	NA	NA	TGTGCCACCAGCAGAGATAAGGCCTTCACCGGGGAGCTGTTTTTT	CATSRDKAFTGELFF
TRBV9	TRBJ2-2	NA	NA	TGTGCCAGCAGCCCTCGACAGATGAACACCGGGGAGCTGTTTTTT	CASSPRQMNTGELFF
TRBV27	TRBJ1-2	TRBD1	NA	TGTGCCGCAGGACAGGGAGAGGGCCTATATGGCTACACCTTC	CAAGQGEGLYGYTF
TRBV5-1	TRBJ2-3	TRBD1	NA	TGCGCCAGCAGCTTGGCTCGACAGGGGGACACAGATACGCAGTATTTT	CASSLARQGDTDTQYF
TRBV7-7	TRBJ2-5	TRBD1	once	TGTGCCAGCAGCACAGACAGGGGGCAGGAGACCCAGTACTTC	CASSTDRGQETQYF
TRBV7-8	TRBJ2-4	NA	once	TGTGCCAGCAGCCTAATGGGCATTCAGTACTTC	CASSLMGIQYF